This TCR beta chain was obtained from a study of PD-1 blockade in mismatch repair-deficient tumors. Looking at the study overall: Patients had 12 mismatch repair-deficient cancer types, all previously treated and progressing. Study-wide findings and caveats: Tumor-resident clones, often undetectable pretreatment in blood, expanded then contracted after pembrolizumab.

Using immunoSEQ multiplex PCR, the repertoire was profiled, and TCRdb retains in-frame clones only, with some absent. The data show roughly 130,000 clones, about 88% seen once. About this clone: Its antigen is unidentified.

With 1 base removed from V and 8 bases from J, the gap between germline ends came to 3 bases. In germline, CDR1 is SEHNR, CDR2 FQNEAQ (reference sequence). The CDR3 covers 11 residues. PCR or immunohistochemistry showed mismatch repair deficiency in every enrolled patient. The chain has TRBV7-9 and TRBJ2-1; D is uncertain. The sample in question was peripheral blood, obtained approximately 72 weeks after starting pembrolizumab. This TCR derives from an adult with mismatch repair-deficient cancer. CDR3 sequence reads: CASSLDYEQFF. CDR3 nucleotides: TGTGCCAGCAGCTTAGACTATGAGCAGTTCTTC.